Shown below are 27 T cell receptor beta chains from a single sample sequenced in a study of cytomegalovirus exposure and HLA in healthy donors. In the PCR, 60 Vbeta and 13 Jbeta primers were used. Libraries were prepared by immunoSEQ multiplex PCR; TCRdb keeps only in-frame clonotypes and omits some of them. The repertoire holds over 150,000 clones, with around 80% as singletons. Sequencing was done on a sample of PBMCs. The receptors derive from a man aged 40-49 years in good health and CMV-seronegative.

The V gene is TRBV9, the J gene TRBJ2-7; 9 bases align to TRBD1. The CDR3 runs 14 residues. In germline, CDR1 is SGDLS, CDR2 YYNGEE. The V segment lost 3 bases and the J segment 6 bases; nucleotides outside the gene matches: 7. The CDR3 sequence: CASSGGDRVSEQYF. The CDR3 nucleotides read TGTGCCAGCAGCGGGGGGGACAGGGTGAGCGAGCAGTACTTC.

The chain combines TRBV29-1 with TRBJ2-7; 7 bases map to TRBD2. The CDR3 consists of 12 residues. V dropped 6 bases and J dropped 5; count of bases not matched to a gene: 7. Germline assignment: CDR1 SQVTM and CDR2 ANQGSEA. In DNA form, the CDR3 reads TGCAGCGTCCGGGGGAGGGCGGACGAGCAGTACTTC. This sequence encodes CSVRGRADEQYF.

The chain links TRBV30 to TRBJ2-3, with a weak D call TRBD2 (6 bases). Germline assignment: CDR1 GTSNPN and CDR2 SVGIG (reference sequence). The CDR3 covers 13 residues. The chain's CDR3 is CARTAGRTDTQYF. DNA of the CDR3: TGTGCACGCACGGCGGGGCGAACAGATACGCAGTATTTT.

The chain uses TRBV10-2 and TRBJ2-7; TRBD1 agrees at 11 bases. The CDR3 is 14 residues long. The germline gives CDR1 WSHSY, CDR2 SAAADI. Unmatched junction bases numbered 5, after V lost 6 bases and J lost 4 bases. The CDR3 nucleotides are TGCGCCAGCAGCGGACAGGGGGCTGGATACGAGCAGTACTTC. The encoded protein is CASSGQGAGYEQYF.

The gene calls are TRBV7-3 and TRBJ2-7, with D perhaps TRBD1 (6 bases). CDR3 size: 13 residues. Germline values: CDR1 SGHTA, CDR2 FQGTGA. The V and J ends lost 1 base and 7 bases respectively, with 11 bases between them. CDR3 DNA sequence: TGTGCCAGCAGCTTAAAACAGGGTAGGGAGCAGTACTTC. It encodes CASSLKQGREQYF. Complete variable domain (other parts from reference TRBV7-3 and TRBJ2-7): GAGVSQTPSNKVTEKGKYVELRCDPISGHTALYWYRQSLGQGPEFLIYFQGTGAADDSGLPNDRFFAVRPEGSVSTLKIQRTERGDSAVYLCASSLKQGREQYFGPGTRLTVT.

V is TRBV5-1 and J is TRBJ2-4; tentatively, D is TRBD1 (5 bases). Trimming took off 0 bases at V and 6 bases at J, with 16 bases between the two ends. CDR3 length equals 16 residues. Per germline, CDR1 SGHRS and CDR2 YFSETQ. The CDR3: CASSLAARGAGNIQYF. DNA of the CDR3: TGCGCCAGCAGCTTGGCCGCAAGGGGCGCTGGAAACATTCAGTACTTC. Full variable domain (rest looked up from reference TRBV5-1 and TRBJ2-4): KAGVTQTPRYLIKTRGQQVTLSCSPISGHRSVSWYQQTPGQGLQFLFEYFSETQRNKGNFPGRFSGRQFSNSRSEMNVSTLELGDSALYLCASSLAARGAGNIQYFGAGTRLSVL.

V is TRBV30 and J is TRBJ2-2; 8 bases are a match to TRBD2. Germline trimming cut 4 bases from V and 4 bases from J; bases unmatched to any gene: 5. Germline CDR1 reads GTSNPN; CDR2 reads SVGIG (reference sequence). The CDR3 contains 14 residues. CDR3 in DNA: TGTGCCTGGATCGGGGGGGCCGGCACCGGGGAGCTGTTTTTT. Encoded protein: CAWIGGAGTGELFF.

Concerning this clone: The CDR3 carries no conserved terminal phenylalanine or tryptophan, so it likely arises from a read error. No DNA is shown, since the ends of the CDR3 on it are uncertain; the CDR3 is the one TCRdb lists. Other DNA sequences within the sample encode an identical CDR3. The J gene is TRBJ1-2, the V gene TRBV28. Germline CDR1 is MDHEN and CDR2 is SYDVKM. The CDR3 is 12 amino acids in total, end residues counted. The CDR3 sequence: CASSFNSGVLLL.

This clone was detected only once. CDR3 amino acids: CASSVATYEQYF. The CDR3 nucleotides are TGTGCCAGCAGCGTAGCTACGTACGAGCAGTACTTC. The chain uses TRBV9 and TRBJ2-7; no clear D gene. The CDR3 spans 12 residues. Germline V gives CDR1 SGDLS, CDR2 YYNGEE. V was shortened by 0 bases and J by 4 bases, with 5 bases between the two germline ends.

The gene calls are TRBV5-1 and TRBJ1-4; 10 positions match TRBD1. Germline loops: CDR1 SGHRS, CDR2 YFSETQ. The CDR3 has 14 residues. V trimming: 4 bases; J trimming: 8 bases; junction bases outside the gene matches: 5. The CDR3 here is CASSRGQGREKLFF. The CDR3, as DNA: TGCGCCAGCAGCCGGGGACAGGGGCGAGAAAAACTGTTTTTT.

The V call is TRBV29-1, the J call TRBJ2-3, with D maybe TRBD1 (6 bases). Germline loops: CDR1 SQVTM, CDR2 ANQGSEA. Trimming cost V 4 bases and J 5 bases, with 13 bases left between them. The CDR3 is 13 residues long. The CDR3 nucleotides read TGCAGCGTTGGGGGATTAGGGGGAGATACGCAGTATTTT. Protein: CSVGGLGGDTQYF.

The chain combines TRBV7-9 with TRBJ1-3, with unresolved D. CDR1 SEHNR and CDR2 FQNEAQ come from the germline V gene (reference sequence). The CDR3 sequence is 15 residues long. V lost 0 bases to trimming and J lost 4 bases, with 10 bases between them. The CDR3 loop is CASSLAPVSGNTIYF. The CDR3 DNA is TGTGCCAGCAGCTTAGCGCCGGTCTCGGGAAACACCATATATTTT.

This clone was picked up a small number of times. This sequence joins TRBV5-1 and TRBJ2-2; TRBD2 might be the D (5 bases). The CDR3 consists of 16 residues. V was clipped by 5 bases and J by 1 base, with 15 bases between them. Germline V CDR1 and CDR2: SGHRS, YFSETQ. CDR3 region: CASSPTGNRNTGELFF. Written as DNA, the CDR3 is TGCGCCAGCAGTCCTACCGGGAACCGGAACACCGGGGAGCTGTTTTTT.

The chain joins TRBV7-8 to TRBJ1-5, with no clear D. Germline V gives CDR1 SGHVS, CDR2 FQNEAQ. Trimming took 7 bases from V and 0 from J, leaving 10 bases between them. CDR3 length equals 14 residues. The CDR3 DNA is TGTGCCAGCAAACCGGGTATTAGCAATCAGCCCCAGCATTTT. This gives the protein CASKPGISNQPQHF.

This clone has more than one count but fewer than ten. The genes are TRBV2 and TRBJ2-7, with D possibly being TRBD1 (5 bases). V gave up 3 bases and J gave up 0 bases, with 12 bases separating them. The CDR3 covers 15 residues. CDR1 is SNHLY and CDR2 is FYNNEI in the germline V gene. This chain's CDR3 is CASSEFQGSSYEQYF. The CDR3 DNA sequence: TGTGCCAGCAGTGAGTTCCAGGGAAGCTCCTACGAGCAGTACTTC. Full variable domain (rest looked up from reference TRBV2 and TRBJ2-7): EPEVTQTPSHQVTQMGQEVILRCVPISNHLYFYWYRQILGQKVEFLVSFYNNEISEKSEIFDDQFSVERPDGSNFTLKIRSTKLEDSAMYFCASSEFQGSSYEQYFGPGTRLTVT.

The chain recombines TRBV6-5 with TRBJ2-1; TRBD2 agrees at 9 bases. The length of the CDR3 is 14 residues. CDR1 MNHEY and CDR2 SVGAGI come from the germline V gene. V shed 5 bases and J 6 bases; nucleotides not matched to a gene: 5. As DNA, the CDR3 is TGTGCCAGCAGTCTAATAGCGGGGGCCAATGAGCAGTTCTTC. Amino acid sequence: CASSLIAGANEQFF.

V and J are TRBV10-1 and TRBJ2-7; a possible D gene is TRBD2 (6 bases). Germline assignment: CDR1 WNHNN and CDR2 SYGVQD (reference sequence). V gave up 2 bases and J gave up 4 bases, with 12 bases separating them. The CDR3 is made up of 14 amino acids. CDR3 nucleotides: TGCGCCAGCAGTGAGCTACCGGCGGGGTACGAGCAGTACTTC. Translating gives CASSELPAGYEQYF.

This chain connects TRBV30 to TRBJ2-5; D uncertain. Judging by the DNA end, TRBJ2-7 fits better; the J call may be wrong. Germline values: CDR1 GTSNPN, CDR2 SVGIG (reference sequence). This CDR3 has 15 amino acids. The CDR3 DNA follows: TGTGCCTGGAGTGAACCTCGGTCCTTCTCCTACGAGCAGTACTTC. Translated, it gives CAWSEPRSFSYEQYF.

The rearrangement uses TRBV7-9 and TRBJ1-2, with 7 bases lining up with TRBD1. J lost 7 bases, V lost 7 bases, and 9 bases had no gene match. In germline, CDR1 is SEHNR, CDR2 FQNEAQ (reference sequence). CDR3 length equals 13 residues. The CDR3 protein is CASTPGGKCGYTF. CDR3 in DNA: TGTGCCAGCACCCCAGGGGGGAAGTGTGGCTACACCTTC.

This clone was observed once. The rearrangement links TRBV5-4 to TRBJ2-6; D remains ambiguous. Trimming cost V 0 bases and J 5 bases, with 15 bases left between them. In germline, CDR1 is SGHNT, CDR2 YYREEE (reference sequence). This CDR3 contains 17 residues. CDR3 protein: CASSLVGTSFWANVLTF. In nucleotides, the CDR3 is TGTGCCAGCAGCTTGGTTGGTACGAGTTTCTGGGCCAACGTCCTGACTTTC.

The rearrangement uses TRBV7-9 and TRBJ2-1; 8 nucleotides agree with TRBD2. V dropped 4 bases and J dropped 0; count of bases not matched to a gene: 5. Germline V gives CDR1 SEHNR, CDR2 FQNEAQ (reference sequence). The CDR3 sequence is 16 residues long. The CDR3 DNA follows: TGTGCCAGCAGCTCTACCGGGACTAGCTCCTACAATGAGCAGTTCTTC. Its protein product is CASSSTGTSSYNEQFF.

J is TRBJ2-3 and V is TRBV6-5; a possible D gene is TRBD2 (6 bases). Germline CDR1 reads MNHEY; CDR2 reads SVGAGI. CDR3 length: 16 amino acids. Trimming took 0 bases from V and 2 from J, leaving 12 bases between them. As DNA, the CDR3 is TGTGCCAGCAGTTACTCGACGGGAGCCTTCACAGATACGCAGTATTTT. As protein: CASSYSTGAFTDTQYF.

This clone came up once. DNA of the CDR3: TGCGCCAGCAGCTTGAGGGCTAGCGGGGGGGCCCTCCAAGAGACCCAGTACTTC. It encodes CASSLRASGGALQETQYF. The J gene is TRBJ2-5, the V gene TRBV5-1, with TRBD2 matching over 12 bases. The V gene's germline CDR1 is SGHRS and CDR2 YFSETQ. The CDR3 loop spans 18 amino acids. V trimming: 1 base; J trimming: 1 base; junction bases outside the gene matches: 8.

The CDR3 DNA sequence: TGTGCCAGCAGTAGCCAGGGGCAGAAGGGCTACACCTTC. Translating it yields CASSSQGQKGYTF. The chain has TRBV27 and TRBJ1-2; possibly TRBD1 for D (6 bases). The V gene lost 5 bases and the J gene lost 8 bases, with 15 bases spanning the gap. The CDR3 spans 13 residues. Germline-derived CDR1 and CDR2 are MNHEY and SMNVEV (reference sequence).

This chain uses TRBV6-5 with TRBJ1-6; D is perhaps TRBD1 (6 bases). The CDR3 runs to 13 residues. V was trimmed by 5 bases and J by 7 bases, leaving 9 bases between them. CDR1 is MNHEY and CDR2 is SVGAGI in the germline V gene. CDR3 bases: TGTGCCAGCAGTAAGGGGGAGAATTCACCCCTCCACTTT. It yields the protein CASSKGENSPLHF.

The chain carries TRBV29-1 and TRBJ2-1; D is unresolved. The germline gives CDR1 SQVTM, CDR2 ANQGSEA. There are 13 residues in the CDR3. V was shortened by 6 bases and J by 2 bases, with 11 bases between the two germline ends. The CDR3 spells CSVPGHPYNEQFF. The DNA of the CDR3 is TGCAGCGTCCCAGGTCATCCCTACAATGAGCAGTTCTTC.

This rearrangement joins TRBV5-1 to TRBJ1-3, with D possibly matching TRBD1 (5 bases). Germline CDR1 is SGHRS and CDR2 is YFSETQ. V dropped 4 bases and J dropped 0 bases, with 11 bases sitting between them. There are 15 residues in the CDR3. The CDR3 DNA follows: TGCGCCAGCAGCATGGACATATCCTCTGGAAACACCATATATTTT. Translating it yields CASSMDISSGNTIYF.